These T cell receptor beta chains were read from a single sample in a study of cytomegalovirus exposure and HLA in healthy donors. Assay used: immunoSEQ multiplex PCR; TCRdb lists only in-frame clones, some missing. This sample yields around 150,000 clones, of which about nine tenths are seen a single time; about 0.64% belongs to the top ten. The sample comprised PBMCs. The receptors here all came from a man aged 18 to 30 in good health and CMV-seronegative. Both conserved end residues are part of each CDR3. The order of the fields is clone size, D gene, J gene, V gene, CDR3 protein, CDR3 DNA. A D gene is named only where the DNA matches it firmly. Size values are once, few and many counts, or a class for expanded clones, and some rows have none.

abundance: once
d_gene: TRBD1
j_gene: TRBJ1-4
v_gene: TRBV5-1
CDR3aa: CASSSGTQGASEKLFF
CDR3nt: TGCGCCAGCAGCTCCGGAACACAGGGGGCGTCGGAAAAACTGTTTTTT

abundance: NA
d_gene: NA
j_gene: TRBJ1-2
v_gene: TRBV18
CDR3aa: CASSPTKLGLSNYGYTF
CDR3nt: TGTGCCAGCTCACCAACAAAATTGGGCCTCAGTAACTATGGCTACACCTTC

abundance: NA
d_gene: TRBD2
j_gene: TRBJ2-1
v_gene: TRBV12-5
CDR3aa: CASGLGLAGHTYNEQFF
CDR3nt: TGTGCTAGTGGTTTGGGACTAGCGGGGCATACCTACAATGAGCAGTTCTTC

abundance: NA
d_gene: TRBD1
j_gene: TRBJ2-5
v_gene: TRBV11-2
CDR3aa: CASSPRQGGRIRETQYF
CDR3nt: TGTGCCAGCAGCCCGAGACAGGGTGGGCGAATACGAGAGACCCAGTACTTC

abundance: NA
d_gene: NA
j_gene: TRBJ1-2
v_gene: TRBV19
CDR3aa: CASSAVLGYGYTF
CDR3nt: TGTGCCAGTAGTGCGGTATTAGGCTATGGCTACACCTTC

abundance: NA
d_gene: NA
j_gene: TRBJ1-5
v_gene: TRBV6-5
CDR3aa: CASSYPSGNQPQHF
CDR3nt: TGTGCCAGCAGTTACCCGAGCGGCAATCAGCCCCAGCATTTT

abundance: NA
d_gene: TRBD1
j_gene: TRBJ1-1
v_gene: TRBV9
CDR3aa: CASSVAQGVNTEAFF
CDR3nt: TGTGCCAGCAGCGTAGCTCAGGGGGTGAACACTGAAGCTTTCTTT

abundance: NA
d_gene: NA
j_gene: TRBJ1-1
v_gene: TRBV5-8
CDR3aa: CASSYEQGANTEAFF
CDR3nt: TGTGCCAGCAGCTACGAACAGGGTGCGAACACTGAAGCTTTCTTT

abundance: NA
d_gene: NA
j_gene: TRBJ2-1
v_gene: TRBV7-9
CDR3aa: CASSLETGTLNEQFF
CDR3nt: TGTGCCAGCAGCTTAGAGACAGGTACCCTCAATGAGCAGTTCTTC

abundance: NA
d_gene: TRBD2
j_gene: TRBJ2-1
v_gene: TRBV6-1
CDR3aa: CASSGPGLAYNEQFF
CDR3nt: TGTGCCAGCAGTGGACCGGGACTAGCCTACAATGAGCAGTTCTTC

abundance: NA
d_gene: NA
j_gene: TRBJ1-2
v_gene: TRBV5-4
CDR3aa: CASSPSTVVYGYTF
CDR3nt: TGTGCCAGCAGCCCCTCGACAGTAGTTTATGGCTACACCTTC